Below, 31 T cell receptor beta chains from the same sample are listed, as sequenced in a study of patients and donors after allogeneic stem cell transplantation. Via MiXCR, TCRdb re-called the RT-PCR reads, giving one row per CDR3 protein. The sample yields hundreds of thousands of distinct CDR3 sequences, around 15% seen once. The source material was blood, either unsorted or a sorted T cell fraction (not recorded which). The receptors originated from a human donor who was either an allogeneic HSCT recipient or a stem cell or donor lymphocyte infusion donor (not recorded which). It is not recorded whose cells these are; they may come from a transplant donor.

This clonotype was counted a few times. This chain links TRBV24-1 with TRBJ2-5; D is uncertain. The V end was cut by 3 bases, the J end by 4 bases, with 11 bases between. CDR3 length: 14 amino acids. Germline loops: CDR1 KGHDR, CDR2 SFDVKD. CDR3 coding DNA: TGTGCCACCAGTGATACGTCAACCGGAGAGACCCAGTACTTC. Translating gives CATSDTSTGETQYF.

The rearrangement joins TRBV7-2 to TRBJ2-7; D remains unclear. V lost 0 bases and J lost 12, with 15 bases in between. Looked up from germline, CDR1 is SGHTA and CDR2 is FQGNSA. This CDR3 has 13 residues. The CDR3 DNA reads as TGTGCCAGCAGCTTAGCGGTAGGGCAGGTATGGTACTTC. Amino acid sequence: CASSLAVGQVWYF.

The rearrangement joins TRBV6-2 or TRBV6-3 to TRBJ1-2, with D unclear. The length of the CDR3 is 13 residues. V lost 0 bases to trimming and J lost 5 bases, with 7 bases between them. CDR1 MNHEY and CDR2 SVGEGT come from the germline V gene. The CDR3 sequence: CASSYSTFYGYTF. CDR3 in DNA: TGTGCCAGCAGTTACTCGACATTTTATGGCTACACCTTC.

This clonotype occurred many times. This chain joins TRBV5-1 and TRBJ2-7; D is ambiguous. V was trimmed by 8 bases and J by 0 bases, leaving 9 bases between them. Germline values: CDR1 SGHRS, CDR2 YFSETQ. The CDR3 consists of 12 residues. The CDR3 reads CASGGDSYEQYF. Written as DNA, the CDR3 is TGCGCCAGTGGTGGCGACTCCTACGAGCAGTACTTC.

The V call is TRBV5-6, the J call TRBJ1-1; TRBD1 might be the D (5 bases). The V gene lost 0 bases and the J gene lost 11 bases, with 11 bases spanning the gap. The CDR3 contains 12 residues. Germline-derived CDR1 and CDR2 are SGHDT and YYEEEE. CDR3 DNA: TGTGCCAGCAGCTTGGCCTCTGGGACGGCTTTCTTT. Translating it yields CASSLASGTAFF. The complete variable domain, with remaining parts taken from reference TRBV5-6 and TRBJ1-1, reads DAGVTQSPTHLIKTRGQQVTLRCSPKSGHDTVSWYQQALGQGPQFIFQYYEEEERQRGNFPDRFSGHQFPNYSSELNVNALLLGDSALYLCASSLASGTAFFGQGTRLTVV.

V is TRBV4-1 and J is TRBJ2-3; 9 nucleotides agree with TRBD2. Germline assignment: CDR1 MGHRA and CDR2 YSYEKL. Trimming took 3 bases from V and 3 from J; bases not matched to a gene: 4. The CDR3 sequence is 15 residues long. The CDR3 DNA reads TGCGCCAGCAGCCAGGATGCGGGGGGGACAGATACGCAGTATTTT. This encodes CASSQDAGGTDTQYF.

The rearrangement uses TRBV20-1 and TRBJ2-5; D assignment may be TRBD1 or TRBD2 (8 bases each). Trimming removed 6 bases from V and 0 bases from J, with 17 bases in between. The CDR3 loop spans 15 amino acids. Germline V lookup: CDR1 DFQATT, CDR2 SNEGSKA (reference sequence). The CDR3: CSAGQAGGNQETQYF. The CDR3 bases are TGCAGTGCGGGACAGGCGGGAGGCAACCAAGAGACCCAGTACTTC.

This clonotype showed up many times. The J gene is TRBJ2-2, the V gene TRBV5-1, with TRBD1 as a possible D gene (6 bases). With 0 bases removed from V and 4 bases from J, the gap between germline ends came to 10 bases. Germline V lookup: CDR1 SGHRS, CDR2 YFSETQ. The CDR3 extends over 15 amino acids. The CDR3 loop is CASSLEGVVTGELFF. DNA for the CDR3: TGCGCCAGCAGCTTGGAGGGGGTAGTCACCGGGGAGCTGTTTTTT.

This clonotype has only a few counts. This CDR3 reads CATSRAPEYGYTF. Here the CDR3 DNA reads TGTGCCACCAGCAGAGCACCCGAGTATGGCTACACCTTC. The chain joins TRBV15 to TRBJ1-2; no firm D call. CDR1 is LNHNV and CDR2 is YYDKDF in the germline V gene (reference sequence). CDR3 length: 13 amino acids. V was trimmed by 1 base and J by 5 bases, leaving 8 bases between them.

This clonotype was seen a handful of times. The CDR3 coding sequence is TGCAGTGCCAAGTTTGGACTACGACACACAGATACGCAGTATTTT. It is translated as CSAKFGLRHTDTQYF. V gene TRBV20-1 combines with J gene TRBJ2-3; possibly TRBD2 for D (6 bases). Germline V gene sequence: CDR1 DFQATT, CDR2 SNEGSKA (reference sequence). V was pared by 6 bases and J by 2 bases, with 18 bases between. CDR3 size: 15 residues.

This clonotype has more than one count but fewer than ten. The chain is built from TRBV5-1 and TRBJ2-3; D might be TRBD1 (6 bases). Germline V gene data show CDR1 as SGHRS and CDR2 as YFSETQ. Trimming took off 5 bases at V and 3 bases at J, with 16 bases between the two ends. The CDR3 is made up of 15 amino acids. The CDR3 DNA sequence: TGCGCCAGCAGAAAACTCAGGGGCCTGACAGATACGCAGTATTTT. As protein: CASRKLRGLTDTQYF.

The V call is TRBV27, the J call TRBJ2-1; tentative D call: TRBD1 (5 bases). The CDR3 extends over 14 amino acids. The germline V gene encodes CDR1 MNHEY and CDR2 SMNVEV (reference sequence). V was pared by 2 bases and J by 0 bases, with 5 bases between. The CDR3 reads CASSLTGSYNEQFF. CDR3 nucleotide sequence: TGTGCCAGCAGTTTAACAGGCTCCTACAATGAGCAGTTCTTC.

The V gene is TRBV27, the J gene TRBJ2-1; D is unclear. Germline-derived CDR1 and CDR2 are MNHEY and SMNVEV (reference sequence). The CDR3 has 13 amino acids. Trimming stripped 3 bases from V and 5 bases from J, with 8 bases between. As DNA, the CDR3 is TGTGCCAGCAGTTTCACCTGGGACAATGAGCAGTTCTTC. Translating gives CASSFTWDNEQFF.

V is TRBV4-2 and J is TRBJ2-3; 7 bases map to TRBD2. This CDR3 is 17 amino acids long. Trimming took 0 bases from V and 1 from J; bases not matched to a gene: 7. Germline V CDR1 and CDR2: LGHNA, YNFKEQ. CDR3 nucleotide sequence: TGTGCCAGCAGCCAAGATATAGACCGGGGGGGCACAGATACGCAGTATTTT. As protein: CASSQDIDRGGTDTQYF.

There are a few counts of this clonotype. The chain combines TRBV7-6 with TRBJ2-5, with 8 bases fitting TRBD2. Per the germline V gene, CDR1 is SGHVS and CDR2 is FNYEAQ. The J segment lost 5 bases and the V segment lost 1 base, leaving 9 bases of the junction unmatched. The CDR3 is 16 amino acids. The CDR3 DNA reads TGTGCCAGCAGCTTAGTTGGGGGGACTAGAGGGGAGACCCAGTACTTC. It codes for CASSLVGGTRGETQYF.

This clonotype showed up many times. The CDR3 loop reads CASSTGAGNTIYF. The CDR3 bases are TGTGCTAGCTCAACAGGGGCTGGAAACACCATATATTTT. The V gene is TRBV7-7, the J gene TRBJ1-3, with 7 bases matching TRBD1. The CDR3 has 13 residues. Germline V gene lookup returns CDR1 SSHAT and CDR2 FNYEAQ (reference sequence).

The table lists this clonotype with a few counts. The chain recombines TRBV5-5 with TRBJ2-2; 7 bases match TRBD2. The germline V gene encodes CDR1 SGHKS and CDR2 YYEKEE (reference sequence). V was pared by 0 bases and J by 1 base, with 3 bases of the junction left unmatched. This CDR3 has 16 amino acids. Here the CDR3 reads CASSLGLAKNTGELFF. CDR3 DNA sequence: TGTGCCAGCAGCTTGGGACTAGCTAAGAACACCGGGGAGCTGTTTTTT.

The J gene is TRBJ2-7, the V gene TRBV7-2; no firm D call. CDR3 length equals 12 residues. CDR1 SGHTA and CDR2 FQGNSA come from the germline V gene. Trimming removed 1 base at V and 9 bases at J, with 10 bases between. In DNA, the CDR3 is TGTGCCAGCAGCTTAGATGGGTTTGGGCAGTACTTC. Amino acids: CASSLDGFGQYF.

CDR3 coding DNA: TGCGCCAGCAGTTCTAGCGGGAGGTTTGGGGATACGCAGTATTTT. Amino acid sequence: CASSSSGRFGDTQYF. The chain combines TRBV5-1 with TRBJ2-3; 11 bases are a match to TRBD2. Germline V CDR1 and CDR2: SGHRS, YFSETQ. Germline trimming cut 5 bases from V and 6 bases from J; bases unmatched to any gene: 8. The CDR3 covers 15 residues.

The table lists this clonotype with a count of one. V usage is TRBV3-1 and J usage is TRBJ2-1, with no clear D. CDR1 is LGHDT, CDR2 YNNKEL, per germline (reference sequence). CDR3 size: 13 residues. Trimming shortened V by 0 bases and J by 7 bases, and 7 bases separated the two germline ends. CDR3 in DNA: TGTGCCAGCAGCCAAGATTTTTGGAATGAGCAGTTCTTC. It codes for CASSQDFWNEQFF.

V gene TRBV3-1 combines with J gene TRBJ2-4; unclear D gene. Germline V gives CDR1 LGHDT, CDR2 YNNKEL (reference sequence). V gave up 6 bases and J gave up 0 bases, with 6 bases separating them. The length of the CDR3 is 13 residues. This CDR3 reads CASRPQAKNIQYF. The DNA of the CDR3 is TGTGCCAGCAGGCCGCAAGCCAAAAACATTCAGTACTTC.

V and J are TRBV3-1 and TRBJ2-4, with D perhaps matching TRBD1 (5 bases). The CDR3 runs to 18 residues. Trimming shortened V by 4 bases and J by 6 bases, and 25 bases separated the two germline ends. The germline CDR1 and CDR2 sequences are LGHDT and YNNKEL (reference sequence). The CDR3 DNA sequence: TGTGCCAGCAGCCCTACCGTCCCAGTTGGGGCTGGTGGAAACATTCAGTACTTC. Its protein is CASSPTVPVGAGGNIQYF.

This clonotype has a handful of counts. The chain carries TRBV6-1 and TRBJ2-2; 7 bases agree with TRBD1. V dropped 6 bases and J dropped 4; count of bases not matched to a gene: 11. The CDR3 covers 16 residues. The germline gives CDR1 MNHNS, CDR2 SASEGT. The CDR3 sequence is CASSANRGFSTGELFF. The CDR3 DNA sequence: TGTGCCAGCAGCGCGAACAGGGGATTCTCCACCGGGGAGCTGTTTTTT.

This clonotype has ten or more counts. The V and J genes are TRBV5-1 and TRBJ2-7; TRBD2 aligns across 7 bases. Trimming removed 4 bases from V and 3 bases from J; junction bases left unmatched: 7. This CDR3 has 14 amino acids. Germline V gene sequence: CDR1 SGHRS, CDR2 YFSETQ. The DNA for the CDR3 is TGCGCCAGCAGCCCCCGAGCGGGGATCTACGAGCAGTACTTC. Translated, it gives CASSPRAGIYEQYF.

This clonotype was picked up a small number of times. The chain uses TRBV4-3 and TRBJ2-1; 8 bases line up with TRBD2. This CDR3 is built from 16 residues. Germline V lookup: CDR1 LGHNA, CDR2 YSLEER. V dropped 3 bases and J dropped 8; count of bases not matched to a gene: 12. CDR3 nucleotides: TGCGCCAGCAGCCAGTACGGGGGGGCCGTGAGTGATGAGCAGTTCTTC. This gives the protein CASSQYGGAVSDEQFF.

Note on this clonotype: The germline gene is not matched at one end of the junction; a read error may be the cause. V gene TRBV3-1 combines with J gene TRBJ2-1; 7 bases match TRBD2. There are 12 residues in the CDR3. Germline loops: CDR1 LGHDT, CDR2 YNNKEL (reference sequence). The CDR3 is CASSFRGREWVF. DNA for the CDR3: TGTGCCAGCAGCTTTCGAGGGCGGGAGTGGGTCTTC.

The sample holds many counts of this clonotype. The V call is TRBV28, the J call TRBJ2-6, with unresolved D. The CDR3 runs to 17 residues. V lost 3 bases and J 0 bases, leaving 12 bases between the germline ends. Germline lookup yields CDR1 MDHEN and CDR2 SYDVKM. The CDR3 protein is CASSFGGSLSGANVLTF. The CDR3 bases are TGTGCCAGCAGTTTTGGTGGCAGTCTCTCTGGGGCCAACGTCCTGACTTTC.

This clonotype was counted ten times or more. The chain employs TRBV6-1 and TRBJ1-5, with D maybe TRBD1 (6 bases). CDR3 length equals 13 residues. The germline V gene encodes CDR1 MNHNS and CDR2 SASEGT. Trimming left V 6 bases short and J 4 bases short, with 10 bases between. This chain's CDR3 is CASRRQGNQPQHF. CDR3 sequence (DNA): TGTGCCAGCAGGAGGCAGGGGAATCAGCCCCAGCATTTT.

This clonotype was seen a few times. The gene calls are TRBV24-1 and TRBJ2-2, with 10 bases identical to TRBD1. V lost 12 bases to trimming and J lost 3 bases; unmatched junction nucleotides: 12. The CDR3 has 16 amino acids. Germline assignment: CDR1 KGHDR and CDR2 SFDVKD. CDR3: CAAQARDRGHTGELFF. The CDR3 nucleotides read TGTGCCGCTCAAGCCCGGGACAGGGGACACACCGGGGAGCTGTTTTTT.

This chain connects TRBV5-6 to TRBJ2-4; 8 positions agree with TRBD1. This CDR3 comprises 20 residues. CDR1 SGHDT and CDR2 YYEEEE come from the germline V gene. V gave up 0 bases and J gave up 2 bases; unmatched junction bases: 16. As DNA, the CDR3 is TGTGCCAGCAGCTTGGTAGGTGGGACAGGCTCGAGGGGAACCAAAAACATTCAGTACTTC. As protein: CASSLVGGTGSRGTKNIQYF.

This chain joins TRBV20-1 and TRBJ2-3; D unclear. CDR3 length: 14 amino acids. Trimming cost V 8 bases and J 2 bases, with 17 bases left between them. Germline lookup yields CDR1 DFQATT and CDR2 SNEGSKA (reference sequence). The CDR3 loop is CSLMRRIFTDTQYF. The CDR3 nucleotides are TGCAGTCTAATGCGAAGGATTTTCACAGATACGCAGTATTTT.